The clone carrying this TCR beta chain was seen more than once but under ten times. CDR1 LGHNA and CDR2 YSLEER come from the germline V gene. The length of the CDR3 is 13 residues. V was shortened by 4 bases and J by 7 bases, with 10 bases between the two germline ends. From the 5' RACE reads, TCRdb called clonotypes with MiXCR, one entry per CDR3 protein. The data contain 450,000 to 600,000 distinct CDR3 sequences, 17% of them singletons. This sample is drawn from a study of T cells after yellow fever vaccination. The sequence derives from a man aged 18 to 30 who received the YFV17D yellow fever vaccine. The chain combines TRBV4-3 with TRBJ2-2; D unclear. Sequences were derived from PBMCs, sampled 5 to 6 days after the first yellow fever vaccination. In nucleotides, the CDR3 is TGCGCCAGCAGCCGGGAACCTTTCGGGGAGCTGTTTTTT. Protein product: CASSREPFGELFF.